This T cell receptor beta chain was recovered during a study of PD-L1 blockade in urothelial cancer. The overall study: Blood underwent analysis 3 weeks (second dose) and 6 weeks after treatment began.

For this clone: Its target is not known.

Repertoires were generated with immunoSEQ multiplex PCR, while TCRdb's copy carries only in-frame clones and drops some. The table lists 85,000 to 90,000 clones, 90% of them singletons. Study-level points and caveats: Improved survival was predicted by pretreatment blood TCR clonality below the median.

This TCR came from a man aged 55 to 70 with urothelial cancer. Here the sequenced sample was PBMCs, taken around atezolizumab (anti-PD-L1) treatment.

The CDR3 coding sequence is TGTGCCAGCAGCTCCCTAGGGGGACAGGCTAGAGAGACTGGGTACGAGCAGTACTTC. Translation: CASSSLGGQARETGYEQYF. The V gene is TRBV7-6, the J gene TRBJ2-7, with 8 bases fitting TRBD1. CDR1 and CDR2 from the germline V gene are SGHVS and FNYEAQ. The CDR3 is 19 amino acids. V lost 4 bases to trimming and J lost 4 bases; unmatched junction nucleotides: 21.